This TCR beta chain was obtained from a study of cytomegalovirus exposure and HLA in healthy donors. Researchers ran the PCR with 60 Vbeta and 13 Jbeta primers. This table comes from immunoSEQ multiplex PCR, and its TCRdb copy is limited to in-frame clones, with some not included. The data show about 210,000 clones, 75% to 80% seen once. Findings and limits, study-wide: Reports state that TCR beta sequences accurately predicted most subjects' HLA-A and HLA-B alleles. Common viral pathogens were later found to be apparently linked to several of the most significant clusters.

Each donor's status was that of a healthy bone marrow donor. Worth noting for this clone: The target antigen is unknown.

CDR3 length: 15 residues. V was clipped by 4 bases and J by 5 bases, with 20 bases between them. Germline CDR1 reads GTSNPN; CDR2 reads SVGIG (reference sequence). Specimen: PBMCs. This sequence joins TRBV30 and TRBJ1-1; D is possibly TRBD1 (5 bases). This TCR was sampled from a male donor in good health and CMV-seronegative. CDR3 residues: CAWIGGLSLRTEAFF. The CDR3 nucleotides read TGTGCCTGGATCGGGGGACTATCCCTCAGAACTGAAGCTTTCTTT.